Listed below are T cell receptor beta chains from one sample, sequenced in a study of blood T cell repertoires in COVID-19. Clones were sequenced by immunoSEQ multiplex PCR, and TCRdb holds only the in-frame ones, with some missing. This repertoire shows around 160,000 clones, approximately 87% found once; its top ten account for approximately 1.3%. The sequencing sample was made of PBMCs or T cells enriched from blood (not recorded which). The receptors derive from a woman in her twenties or thirties with acute COVID-19. The CDR3 runs from the conserved cysteine through the conserved F or W.

>TRBJ1-4|TRBV5-4
CASSPDLRVNEKLFF
>TRBJ2-7|TRBV27
CASSLLGTGIYEQYF
>TRBJ2-5|TRBV11-2
CASSPRNRDRVKETQYF
>TRBJ2-3|TRBV6-5
CASNFAGAGTDTQYF
>TRBJ2-4|TRBV7-9
CASSLSTSSGFLAKNIQYF
>TRBJ2-7|TRBV5-1
CASSFSGRQSYEQYF
>TRBJ2-3|TRBV9
CASSARLTQDTQYF
>TRBJ2-3|TRBV2
CASSEPPELALSTDTQYF
>TRBJ2-2|TRBV5-4
CASSLGTFGITGELFF
>TRBJ1-1|TRBV6-2/TRBV6-3
CASSHRTENTEAFF
>TRBJ2-7|TRBV5-4
CASSFFSGETYEQYF
>TRBJ1-2|TRBV14
CATRTTGDYGYTF
>TRBJ1-5|TRBV19
CASSTETGIIQPQHF
>TRBJ1-2|TRBV7-8
CASSLGRDDYGYTF
>TRBJ1-6|TRBV30
CAWSPTGNSPLHF
>TRBJ1-2|TRBV28
CASLISGSYGYTF
>TRBJ1-2|TRBV7-3
CASSLTGGYGYTF
>TRBJ1-4|TRBV2
CASSQDRGNEKLFF
>TRBJ2-7|TRBV5-1
CASGQSGILYEQYF
>TRBJ1-5|TRBV2
CASSEGQNYQPQHF
>TRBJ1-2|TRBV5-4
CASSLEGQGVSAGYTF
>TRBJ1-2|TRBV5-4
CASSFSGVDYGYTF
>TRBJ2-1|TRBV10-3
CAILIASGSQPASARINEQFF
>TRBJ2-5|TRBV5-1
CASKPGSLNQETQYF
>TRBJ1-6|TRBV18
CASSTTGRSPLHF
>TRBJ2-2|TRBV28
CASTIGAGGTGELFF
>TRBJ1-2|TRBV7-9
CASSLLEATLNNGYTF
>TRBJ2-7|TRBV29-1
CSVGDRFNEQYF
>TRBJ2-7|TRBV5-6
CASSLVQGQEQYF
>TRBJ1-5|TRBV3-1/TRBV3-2
CASGITGNQPQHF
>TRBJ1-1|TRBV5-1
CASSPMDRGGEAFF
>TRBJ2-7|TRBV7-8
CASSLILPLSGTGNYEQYF
>TRBJ2-5|TRBV19
CASSIDSEETQYF
>TRBJ1-2|TRBV5-1
CASSLDRGLSGYTF
>TRBJ2-3|TRBV4-1
CASSRAPLAGVVQDTQYF
>TRBJ1-6|TRBV5-4
CASSLDRGAGSPLHF
>TRBJ1-4|TRBV19
CASSLLGGSGEKLFF